Presented here are 18 T cell receptor beta chains from one specimen sequenced in a study of cytomegalovirus exposure and HLA in healthy donors. The assay was immunoSEQ multiplex PCR, and TCRdb's table has in-frame clones only and misses some. The sample shows over 60,000 clones, 90% to 95% of them seen only once. The sample was PBMCs. These receptors originate from a young man in good health and CMV-seronegative.

This clone appeared a few times. This chain joins TRBV7-9 and TRBJ1-1, with D possibly being TRBD1 (5 bases). This CDR3 region has 14 residues. Germline V lookup: CDR1 SEHNR, CDR2 FQNEAQ (reference sequence). V was pared by 5 bases and J by 5 bases, with 15 bases between. The CDR3 DNA is TGTGCCAGCAGCCTGCAGGCGGGGCAGACTGAAGCTTTCTTT. This translates into CASSLQAGQTEAFF. The full variable domain, rest sourced from reference TRBV7-9 and TRBJ1-1, is DTGVSQNPRHKITKRGQNVTFRCDPISEHNRLYWYRQTLGQGPEFLTYFQNEAQLEKSRLLSDRFSAERPKGSFSTLEIQRTEQGDSAMYLCASSLQAGQTEAFFGQGTRLTVV.

The CDR3 DNA sequence: TGTGCCAGCAGTTCTCCGGGACAGGGGGTGAGGAATGAGCAGTTCTTC. Protein product: CASSSPGQGVRNEQFF. This chain joins TRBV6-5 and TRBJ2-1; TRBD1 matches 11 bases. The ends lost 4 bases at V and 7 bases at J; junction bases unmatched: 9. CDR1 is MNHEY, CDR2 SVGAGI, per germline. This CDR3 spans 16 amino acids.

The chain couples TRBV27 to TRBJ1-5; D is ambiguous. This CDR3 spans 13 amino acids. Between the trimmed V and J ends, which lost 5 bases and 0 bases, there was a span of 5 bases. Germline V gives CDR1 MNHEY, CDR2 SMNVEV (reference sequence). The CDR3 bases are TGTGCCAGCAGTACATATAGCAATCAGCCCCAGCATTTT. Amino acid sequence: CASSTYSNQPQHF.

The V call is TRBV2, the J call TRBJ1-4, with 7 positions matching TRBD1. The CDR3 contains 15 residues. Losses at the gene ends were 5 bases for V and 6 bases for J; bases not matched to a gene: 9. Germline CDR1 and CDR2: SNHLY and FYNNEI. CDR3 amino acids: CASSRDSPVDEKLFF. The CDR3 DNA reads as TGTGCCAGCAGTCGGGACAGCCCCGTGGATGAAAAACTGTTTTTT.

This clone was seen just once. The chain uses TRBV7-9 and TRBJ2-3, with 13 bases identical to TRBD2. Germline V gives CDR1 SEHNR, CDR2 FQNEAQ (reference sequence). The V and J ends lost 5 bases and 2 bases, in that order; junction bases with no gene match: 7. CDR3 length: 17 amino acids. The CDR3 reads CASSLPGTSGATDTQYF. The CDR3 DNA sequence: TGTGCCAGCAGCCTCCCCGGGACTAGCGGGGCCACAGATACGCAGTATTTT.

V is TRBV11-2 and J is TRBJ2-3, with 12 nucleotides matching TRBD2. V shed 3 bases, J shed 4 bases, and the junction held 2 bases outside the gene matches. Per germline, CDR1 SGHAT and CDR2 FQNNGV. The CDR3 contains 15 residues. DNA for the CDR3: TGTGCCAGCAGCTTTACTAGCGGGGGGCCAGATACGCAGTATTTT. The encoded protein is CASSFTSGGPDTQYF. Filled out from reference TRBV11-2 and TRBJ2-3, the complete variable domain reads EAGVAQSPRYKIIEKRQSVAFWCNPISGHATLYWYQQILGQGPKLLIQFQNNGVVDDSQLPKDRFSAERLKGVDSTLKIQPAKLEDSAVYLCASSFTSGGPDTQYFGPGTRLTVL.

In its sample, this clone was seen once. The chain uses TRBV20-1 and TRBJ1-1, with no clear D. Germline-derived CDR1 and CDR2 are DFQATT and SNEGSKA (reference sequence). The CDR3 has 11 residues. Trimming pared 3 bases from V and 4 bases from J, leaving 6 bases between. As DNA, the CDR3 is TGCAGTGCTAGGGAGGGCACTGAAGCTTTCTTT. Its translation: CSAREGTEAFF.

This chain joins TRBV28 and TRBJ1-5; D perhaps matches TRBD1 (5 bases). From germline, CDR1 is MDHEN and CDR2 SYDVKM. The CDR3 is made up of 15 amino acids. Deletions cut 8 bases from V and 2 bases from J, with 16 bases between. CDR3 sequence reads: CASHITGEGNQPQHF. In nucleotides, the CDR3 is TGTGCCAGCCATATCACGGGGGAGGGCAATCAGCCCCAGCATTTT.

This chain links TRBV13 with TRBJ1-1; 7 bases fit TRBD1. CDR3 size: 15 residues. Germline CDR1 is PRHDT and CDR2 is FYEKMQ (reference sequence). Trimming at V came to 5 bases and at J to 6 bases, leaving 12 bases not matched to a gene. In DNA, the CDR3 is TGTGCCAGCAGCCCACTTACAGGGGATAATGCTGAAGCTTTCTTT. Translating gives CASSPLTGDNAEAFF.

The chain employs TRBV4-1 and TRBJ2-5; 8 bases map to TRBD2. Germline CDR1 MGHRA, CDR2 YSYEKL. The ends lost 0 bases at V and 1 base at J; junction bases unmatched: 10. CDR3 length: 18 amino acids. The CDR3 protein is CASSQEKASGGFQETQYF. CDR3 DNA sequence: TGCGCCAGCAGCCAAGAGAAGGCGAGCGGGGGTTTCCAAGAGACCCAGTACTTC.

This chain joins TRBV5-1 and TRBJ1-1; D is uncertain. V dropped 4 bases and J dropped 1 base, with 14 bases sitting between them. Per the germline V gene, CDR1 is SGHRS and CDR2 is YFSETQ. The CDR3 contains 15 residues. CDR3 sequence reads: CASSPEDLANTEAFF. The CDR3 DNA is TGCGCCAGCAGCCCGGAGGACTTGGCGAACACTGAAGCTTTCTTT.

The genes are TRBV6-5 and TRBJ2-1; no clear D. Trimming left V 0 bases short and J 3 bases short, with 12 bases between. CDR1 MNHEY and CDR2 SVGAGI come from the germline V gene. CDR3 length: 16 amino acids. The CDR3 DNA reads as TGTGCCAGCAGTTACTCGACATGGGCAGTCTACAATGAGCAGTTCTTC. As protein: CASSYSTWAVYNEQFF.

The chain couples TRBV5-1 to TRBJ2-7; 8 bases map to TRBD1. This CDR3 comprises 14 residues. The V and J ends lost 4 bases and 1 base, in that order; junction bases with no gene match: 4. The germline V gene has CDR1 SGHRS and CDR2 YFSETQ. For the CDR3, the DNA is TGCGCCAGCAGCAGGACAGGGACTTCCTACGAGCAGTACTTC. This sequence encodes CASSRTGTSYEQYF.

The V gene is TRBV11-2, the J gene TRBJ2-7; 9 bases are a match to TRBD2. The V and J ends lost 2 bases and 3 bases, in that order; junction bases with no gene match: 5. The CDR3 contains 15 residues. The germline V gene encodes CDR1 SGHAT and CDR2 FQNNGV. This CDR3 is CASSLQLAGSYEQYF. The CDR3, as DNA: TGTGCCAGCAGCTTACAGCTAGCGGGAAGCTACGAGCAGTACTTC. The full variable domain, completed using reference TRBV11-2 and TRBJ2-7, is EAGVAQSPRYKIIEKRQSVAFWCNPISGHATLYWYQQILGQGPKLLIQFQNNGVVDDSQLPKDRFSAERLKGVDSTLKIQPAKLEDSAVYLCASSLQLAGSYEQYFGPGTRLTVT.

V gene TRBV6-5 combines with J gene TRBJ1-1; possibly TRBD1 for D (6 bases). Germline V gene lookup returns CDR1 MNHEY and CDR2 SVGAGI. V lost 2 bases and J lost 1, with 8 bases in between. The CDR3 covers 14 residues. The chain's CDR3 is CASSYRTENTEAFF. DNA for the CDR3: TGTGCCAGCAGTTACAGGACAGAGAACACTGAAGCTTTCTTT.

The rearrangement joins TRBV14 to TRBJ1-2, with D unresolved. The length of the CDR3 is 13 residues. The V end was cut by 1 base, the J end by 8 bases, with 11 bases between. From germline, CDR1 is SGHDN and CDR2 FVKESK. The CDR3 region is CASSQVPNFGYTF. The DNA of the CDR3 is TGTGCCAGCAGCCAAGTCCCCAACTTCGGCTACACCTTC.

The genes are TRBV7-2 and TRBJ2-7; 8 nucleotides agree with TRBD1. The CDR3 totals 14 residues. The trim removed 4 bases at V and 3 bases at J, leaving 5 bases unmatched. Per the germline V gene, CDR1 is SGHTA and CDR2 is FQGNSA. The CDR3 here is CASSSGGGYYEQYF. The DNA of the CDR3 is TGTGCCAGCAGCTCAGGGGGCGGTTACTACGAGCAGTACTTC.

The chain recombines TRBV27 with TRBJ2-3, with no clear D. Deletions cut 7 bases from V and 3 bases from J, with 17 bases between. The CDR3 spans 15 residues. Germline CDR1 and CDR2: MNHEY and SMNVEV (reference sequence). Written as DNA, the CDR3 is TGTGCCAGCAACCCCCCCCCGGTCGAGACAGATACGCAGTATTTT. Protein sequence: CASNPPPVETDTQYF.